These T cell receptor beta chains were read from a single sample in a study of T cell clusters in autoimmune cytopenias. Following a re-call of the multiplex PCR reads, TCRdb has one entry per CDR3 protein and lacks DNA. Found here are around 6,200 distinct CDR3 sequences; the top ten clones hold approximately 38%. These data are also associated with another study on T cell repertoires in aging, cancer and after chemotherapy.

The material sequenced was peripheral blood. These receptors all stem from a human donor in good health. CDR3s include the opening cysteine and the closing phenylalanine or tryptophan. Fields, in order: V gene, clone size, J gene, CDR3 protein. Expanded clones get a size class; other rows say once, few or many, or leave the size out.

TRBV27	-	TRBJ1-6	CASMDWSRGRTNNSPLHF
TRBV5-5	medium-sized	TRBJ2-5	CASSLGGPGRETQYF
TRBV6-5	medium-sized	TRBJ2-6	CASISPGANVLTF
TRBV29-1	large	TRBJ2-5	CSVEALGKTQYF
TRBV19	medium-sized	TRBJ2-2	CASSIGANTGELFF
TRBV6-2/TRBV6-3	-	TRBJ1-5	CASRLLTGQPQHF
TRBV20-1	-	TRBJ1-2	CSARDGGLNYGYTF
TRBV19	medium-sized	TRBJ1-1	CASSIVGVRPEAFF
TRBV9	-	TRBJ2-7	CASSVAATGLYEQYF
TRBV4-2	-	TRBJ2-4	CASSQGGAGAALAKNIQYF
TRBV5-6	medium-sized	TRBJ2-2	CASSLIQGSGTGELFF
TRBV27	medium-sized	TRBJ2-1	CASSLSRHTKGFF
TRBV15	medium-sized	TRBJ1-5	CATSMRVSQPQHF
TRBV6-5	-	TRBJ2-5	CAISESSETQYF
TRBV5-6	-	TRBJ1-1	CASSSYRGTEAFF
TRBV6-1	medium-sized	TRBJ2-2	CASSEFQGTTGELFF
TRBV6-2/TRBV6-3	-	TRBJ1-4	CASGEGRMRTNEKLFF
TRBV18	-	TRBJ1-1	CASSIGRNTEAFF
TRBV5-6	medium-sized	TRBJ1-6	CASSLAGGGSYNSPLHF
TRBV24-1	medium-sized	TRBJ2-1	CATSDPLLAGAGNEQFF
TRBV6-5	medium-sized	TRBJ2-7	CASSRQAHSYEQYF
TRBV7-6	-	TRBJ2-7	CASSPQRGVWGEQYF
TRBV6-5	medium-sized	TRBJ2-3	CASIAGGGRTDTQYF
TRBV12-3/TRBV12-4	-	TRBJ1-5	CASRRQGLRQPQHF
TRBV12-3/TRBV12-4	-	TRBJ1-5	CASQGGGSNQPQHF
TRBV6-5	-	TRBJ1-3	CASSYGGGPGNTIYF
TRBV5-6	medium-sized	TRBJ2-1	CASRVRLLGLRDEQFF
TRBV20-1	-	TRBJ2-2	CSARLAGDTGELFF
TRBV29-1	medium-sized	TRBJ1-4	CSAGRDTEKLFF
TRBV5-1	-	TRBJ1-2	CASSDTGGHYGYTF
TRBV12-3/TRBV12-4	-	TRBJ1-3	CASSLLTSGNTIYF
TRBV6-5	medium-sized	TRBJ2-3	CASSYGGKLSSDTQYF
TRBV6-4	-	TRBJ2-1	CASSATSGGVNEQFF
TRBV6-2/TRBV6-3	-	TRBJ1-1	CASSPKYLSDHRSTEAFF
TRBV5-4	-	TRBJ2-7	CASSTRQGSLGHEQYF
TRBV20-1	-	TRBJ2-4	CSARLAGGPGNIQYF
TRBV24-1	-	TRBJ2-4	CATSVPNRIQYF
TRBV4-3	-	TRBJ2-7	CASSQAGTGGLYEQYF
TRBV5-6	-	TRBJ1-1	CASSLELSRSEAFF
TRBV30	-	TRBJ1-6	CAWSAPPIQTGAGRSPLHF
TRBV6-2/TRBV6-3	-	TRBJ2-7	CASSYSTYEQYF
TRBV6-5	-	TRBJ1-6	CASSLTGGGSPLHF
TRBV7-9	medium-sized	TRBJ2-1	CASSQVPGDRYNEQFF
TRBV5-4	-	TRBJ1-2	CASSMGPFDGRYGYTF
TRBV6-1	-	TRBJ1-3	CASSEIWGFRNTIYF
TRBV10-3	-	TRBJ2-7	CAISVGQPYEQYF
TRBV7-6	-	TRBJ2-3	CASSLAGLGADTQYF
TRBV5-4	medium-sized	TRBJ2-1	CASSGPSWSEQFF
TRBV12-3/TRBV12-4	-	TRBJ1-2	CASSDLNYGYTF
TRBV7-6	-	TRBJ2-3	CASSLILAGGEGTDTQYF
TRBV5-5	medium-sized	TRBJ1-2	CASSFTIRSDGYTF
TRBV12-3/TRBV12-4	medium-sized	TRBJ2-2	CASSLNLRDTGELFF